This T cell receptor beta chain comes out of a study of CD8+CD57+ T cells in acquired aplastic anemia. Study background: Sorting CD4+ and CD8+ cells gave DNA averaging about 2.9 ug.

This clonotype was counted ten times or more. Genomic DNA templated the TCR beta VDJ and CDR3 profiling. TCRdb passed the reads through MiXCR, listing each CDR3 protein once. The sample shows more than 100,000 distinct CDR3 sequences, 48% of them seen only once. The CDR3 covers 16 residues. Germline V gene lookup returns CDR1 SGHTA and CDR2 FQGNSA. V shed 1 base and J shed 5 bases, with 14 bases lying between them. The chain recombines TRBV7-2 with TRBJ2-2; D gene uncertain. The sequencing sample was made of sorted CD4+, CD8+, or CD8+CD57+ T cells (not recorded which) from PBMCs. The sequence was collected from a human donor in good health, serving as a control. The CDR3 bases are TGTGCCAGCAGCTTAGTTCGGCAGGTGGATACCGGGGAGCTGTTTTTT. This codes for CASSLVRQVDTGELFF.